Detailed here is one TCR beta chain. The antigen is unknown. Study donors comprised healthy, HIV-negative adults devoid of recent acute infection or vaccination. Libraries were prepared by immunoSEQ multiplex PCR; TCRdb keeps only in-frame clonotypes and omits some of them. In the table there are over a million clones, 95% to 97% of which are singletons. With 2 bases clipped from V and 1 base from J, the junction kept 5 bases outside the gene matches. Per the germline V gene, CDR1 is MNHEY and CDR2 is SMNVEV (reference sequence). The CDR3 extends over 15 amino acids. This record belongs to a study of shared clonotypes between healthy human individuals. Study details: A couple of women and a few men aged 18 to 49 served as donors. Study-wide results and limits: Researchers found naive subsets generally carried larger estimated richness than memory subsets. Clonotype sharing among donors was thought likely to change with sequencing depth.

The sample comprised naive CD4+ T cells sorted from blood. Subset defined: CD45RA+ positively selected. The chain links TRBV27 to TRBJ2-7; 7 bases agree with TRBD1. The origin of this receptor is a man aged 25-45 years in good health. The CDR3 DNA sequence: TGTGCCAGCAGTTTACACGGGGACAGTTCCTACGAGCAGTACTTC. This codes for CASSLHGDSSYEQYF.